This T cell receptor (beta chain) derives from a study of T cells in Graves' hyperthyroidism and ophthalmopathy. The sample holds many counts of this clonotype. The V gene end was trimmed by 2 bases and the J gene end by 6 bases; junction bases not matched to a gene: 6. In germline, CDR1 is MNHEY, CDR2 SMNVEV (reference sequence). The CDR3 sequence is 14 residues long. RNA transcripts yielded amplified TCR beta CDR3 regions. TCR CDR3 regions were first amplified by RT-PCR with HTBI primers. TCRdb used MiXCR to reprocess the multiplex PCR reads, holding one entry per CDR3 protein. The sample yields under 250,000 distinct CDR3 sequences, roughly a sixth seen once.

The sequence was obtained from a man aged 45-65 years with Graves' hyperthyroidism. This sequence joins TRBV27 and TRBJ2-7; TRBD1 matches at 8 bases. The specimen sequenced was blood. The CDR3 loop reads CASSLNGQGGEQYF. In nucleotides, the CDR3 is TGTGCCAGCAGTTTAAACGGACAGGGAGGCGAGCAGTACTTC.